This T cell receptor beta chain appears in the sequencing data of a study of graft-versus-host responses after intestinal transplantation. On the study more broadly: The study gave all recipients anti-thymocyte globulin induction, then tacrolimus and steroids for roughly 3 years. Findings and limits, study-wide: Some GvH clones appeared in ileal mucosa or blood before recipient bone marrow. High graft-versus-host to host-versus-graft T cell clonal ratios marked allografts of patients with graft-donor macrochimerism.

On this clone: The antigen is not known.

Repertoires were generated with immunoSEQ multiplex PCR, while TCRdb's copy carries only in-frame clones and drops some. Of 80,000 to 85,000 clones in the sample, 91% are singletons; the top ten hold approximately 0.096%. The specimen was unstimulated CD4+ T cells sorted from spleen or lymph node cells, collected before intestinal transplant. The receptor's source is a human donor who received an intestinal transplant.

CDR3 nucleotides: TGCGCCAGCAGCCAAGGGGAGGGGTGGGGGACTGAAGCTTTCTTT. It specifies CASSQGEGWGTEAFF. This chain joins TRBV4-3 and TRBJ1-1, with a weak D call TRBD1 (5 bases). V was cut by 1 base and J by 5 bases, with 14 bases left in between. Per the germline V gene, CDR1 is LGHNA and CDR2 is YSLEER. The CDR3 loop spans 15 amino acids.